The clone carrying this TCR beta chain is a singleton in its sample. CDR3 length equals 15 residues. Germline V CDR1 and CDR2: KGHDR, SFDVKD. V lost 6 bases, J lost 7 bases, and 9 bases stayed unmatched. This table comes from immunoSEQ multiplex PCR, and its TCRdb copy is limited to in-frame clones, with some not included. The sample contains more than 65,000 clones, about four fifths of which appear only once. These data are taken from a study of blood T cell repertoires in COVID-19. Sequenced input: peripheral blood. The chain has TRBV24-1 and TRBJ2-1; TRBD1 aligns across 9 bases. The receptor was isolated from a woman of 80 years or more with active or convalescent COVID-19. The CDR3 DNA is TGTGCCACCAGTAACAGGGGGCTACTTTTTAATGAGCAGTTCTTC. Residues: CATSNRGLLFNEQFF.